This TCR beta chain was profiled in a study of neurological immune-mediated disorders. The V gene end was trimmed by 0 bases and the J gene end by 2 bases; junction bases not matched to a gene: 7. The V gene's germline CDR1 is DFQATT and CDR2 SNEGSKA (reference sequence). CDR3 length equals 17 residues. cDNA was made by 5'RACE with 10-nucleotide random UMIs. TCRdb called the 5' RACE reads again in MiXCR, with one record for every CDR3 protein. The sample has over 90,000 distinct CDR3 sequences, 10% to 13% seen once. Time point defined: longitudinal time-point 3. This clonotype was counted a few times. Sequencing was performed on PBMCs. The chain combines TRBV20-1 with TRBJ2-3, with TRBD2 matching over 11 bases. The clonotype was recovered from a female donor with HTLV-1-associated myelopathy (HAM/TSP). Here the CDR3 reads CSARDTRTSGSTDTQYF. DNA for the CDR3: TGCAGTGCTAGAGACACTCGGACTAGCGGGTCCACAGATACGCAGTATTTT.